The text below deals with one TCR beta chain. Its antigen remains unidentified. Multiplex touch-down PCR amplified TRB using TRB-A and TRB-B pools in one tube. Reprocessing the multiplex PCR reads, TCRdb reports a single entry for every CDR3 protein and omits DNA. The sample table sets out some 6,200 distinct CDR3 sequences. Each sample's input was 250 to 300 ng genomic DNA, 38,000 or so genome equivalents. This sample was taken from a study of T cell clusters in autoimmune cytopenias. General study results and limits: No experiment has yet validated the function of the T cell clusters defined in silico. Physiological T cell clusters of healthy donors were apparently absent in primary autoimmune cytopenia patients. No cluster-lack signature appeared between secondary cytopenia and chronic lymphocytic leukemia patients, apparently due to lymphoma masking. TRB repertoire shifts in secondary cytopenia and chronic lymphocytic leukemia mostly reflected lymphoma, not autoimmunity.

Sample: peripheral blood. This TCR came from a human donor with an autoimmune cytopenia or autoimmune hepatitis (not recorded which).

CDR3 sequence reads: CASSSPDRNTGELFF. The chain has TRBV19 and TRBJ2-2; TCRdb's D call, TRBD1, is unchecked because there is no DNA. This CDR3 region has 15 residues. Germline lookup yields CDR1 LNHDA and CDR2 SQIVND (reference sequence).